This T cell receptor (beta chain) emerged from a study of T cells in Graves' hyperthyroidism and ophthalmopathy. J was trimmed by 8 bases and V by 3 bases; bases with no gene match: 6. Germline V lookup: CDR1 SQVTM, CDR2 ANQGSEA. The CDR3 is 15 residues long. The investigators amplified TCR beta CDR3 regions from RNA transcripts. HTBI primers were the set used in a first-round RT-PCR of the TCR CDR3. One entry per CDR3 protein, called by TCRdb with MiXCR from the multiplex PCR reads. The table shows 250,000 to 350,000 distinct CDR3 sequences, with about 15% occurring only once. This clonotype came up many times.

The clonotype originates from a man aged 25 to 40 with Graves' hyperthyroidism. This sequence joins TRBV29-1 and TRBJ2-1, with 14 positions matching TRBD2. The sequenced material came from blood. Written as DNA, the CDR3 is TGCAGCGTTGATCCGGGGACTAGCGGGAGCTATGAGCAGTTCTTC. Protein product: CSVDPGTSGSYEQFF.